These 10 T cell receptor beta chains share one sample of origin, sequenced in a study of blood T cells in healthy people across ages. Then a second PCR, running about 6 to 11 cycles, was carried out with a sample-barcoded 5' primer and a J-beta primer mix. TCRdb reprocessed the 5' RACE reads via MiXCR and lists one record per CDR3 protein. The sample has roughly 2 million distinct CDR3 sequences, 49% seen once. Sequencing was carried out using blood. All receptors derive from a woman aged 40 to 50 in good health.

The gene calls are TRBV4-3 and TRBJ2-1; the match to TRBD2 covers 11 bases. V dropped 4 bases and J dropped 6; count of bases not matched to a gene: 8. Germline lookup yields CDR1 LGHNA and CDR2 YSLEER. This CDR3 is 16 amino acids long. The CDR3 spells CASSLALAGEINEQFF. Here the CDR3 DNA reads TGCGCCAGCAGCCTCGCACTAGCGGGGGAGATCAATGAGCAGTTCTTC.

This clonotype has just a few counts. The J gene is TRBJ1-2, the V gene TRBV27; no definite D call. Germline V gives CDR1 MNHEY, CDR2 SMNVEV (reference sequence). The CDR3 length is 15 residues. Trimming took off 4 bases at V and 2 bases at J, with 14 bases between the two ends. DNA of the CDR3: TGTGCCAGCAGTTGGTTGATGTTCTCCAACTATGGCTACACCTTC. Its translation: CASSWLMFSNYGYTF.

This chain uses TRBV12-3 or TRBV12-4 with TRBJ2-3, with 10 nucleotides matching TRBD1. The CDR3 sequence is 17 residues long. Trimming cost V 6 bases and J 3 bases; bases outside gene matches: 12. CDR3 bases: TGTGCCAGCAGAACCGGGACAGGGGCCCTTTTGACAGATACGCAGTATTTT. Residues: CASRTGTGALLTDTQYF.

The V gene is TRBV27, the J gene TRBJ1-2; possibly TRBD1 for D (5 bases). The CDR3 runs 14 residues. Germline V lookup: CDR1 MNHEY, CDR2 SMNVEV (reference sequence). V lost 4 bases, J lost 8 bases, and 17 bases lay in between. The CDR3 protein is CASSSWEGQDGYTF. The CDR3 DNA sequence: TGTGCCAGCAGTTCTTGGGAGGGGCAGGACGGCTACACCTTC.

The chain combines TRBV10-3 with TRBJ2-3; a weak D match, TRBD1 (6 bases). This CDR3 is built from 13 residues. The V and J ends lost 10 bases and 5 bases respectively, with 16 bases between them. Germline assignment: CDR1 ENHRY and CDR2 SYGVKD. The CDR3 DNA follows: TGTGCCAGCCTGCTGGGGGCCGGAGATACGCAGTATTTT. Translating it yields CASLLGAGDTQYF.

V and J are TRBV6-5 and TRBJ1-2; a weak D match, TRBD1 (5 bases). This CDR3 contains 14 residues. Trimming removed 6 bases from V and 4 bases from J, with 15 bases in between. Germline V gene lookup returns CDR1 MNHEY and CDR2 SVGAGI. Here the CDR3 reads CASRLGLGFYGYTF. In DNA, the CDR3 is TGTGCCAGCAGGCTGGGACTTGGGTTCTATGGCTACACCTTC.

The CDR3 loop reads CAISEEVAKNIQYF. CDR3 bases: TGTGCCATCAGTGAGGAAGTAGCCAAAAACATTCAGTACTTC. This chain joins TRBV10-3 and TRBJ2-4; D is ambiguous. The germline CDR1 and CDR2 sequences are ENHRY and SYGVKD. Trimming cost V 2 bases and J 0 bases, with 5 bases left between them. The CDR3 sequence is 14 residues long.

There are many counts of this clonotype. CDR3 sequence reads: CSARGSRANYGYTF. DNA for the CDR3: TGCAGTGCTAGGGGGTCGAGGGCTAACTATGGCTACACCTTC. The chain couples TRBV20-1 to TRBJ1-2; no reliable D call. Looked up from germline, CDR1 is DFQATT and CDR2 is SNEGSKA (reference sequence). Trimming took off 3 bases at V and 0 bases at J, with 11 bases between the two ends. This CDR3 contains 14 residues.

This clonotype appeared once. The CDR3 DNA reads TGTGCCAGCTCACCCCGGACTAGCTCTTTCGCAGATACGCAGTATTTT. It specifies CASSPRTSSFADTQYF. The V gene is TRBV18, the J gene TRBJ2-3; 8 nucleotides align to TRBD2. J lost 4 bases, V lost 3 bases, and 9 bases had no gene match. Germline assignment: CDR1 KGHSH and CDR2 LQKENI. The length of the CDR3 is 16 residues.

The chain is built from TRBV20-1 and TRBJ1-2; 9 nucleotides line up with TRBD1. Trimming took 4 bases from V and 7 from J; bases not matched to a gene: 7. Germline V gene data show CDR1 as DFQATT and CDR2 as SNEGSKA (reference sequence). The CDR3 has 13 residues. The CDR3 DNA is TGCAGTGCTATTCCGGGACAGGGTTCTGGCTACACCTTC. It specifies CSAIPGQGSGYTF.